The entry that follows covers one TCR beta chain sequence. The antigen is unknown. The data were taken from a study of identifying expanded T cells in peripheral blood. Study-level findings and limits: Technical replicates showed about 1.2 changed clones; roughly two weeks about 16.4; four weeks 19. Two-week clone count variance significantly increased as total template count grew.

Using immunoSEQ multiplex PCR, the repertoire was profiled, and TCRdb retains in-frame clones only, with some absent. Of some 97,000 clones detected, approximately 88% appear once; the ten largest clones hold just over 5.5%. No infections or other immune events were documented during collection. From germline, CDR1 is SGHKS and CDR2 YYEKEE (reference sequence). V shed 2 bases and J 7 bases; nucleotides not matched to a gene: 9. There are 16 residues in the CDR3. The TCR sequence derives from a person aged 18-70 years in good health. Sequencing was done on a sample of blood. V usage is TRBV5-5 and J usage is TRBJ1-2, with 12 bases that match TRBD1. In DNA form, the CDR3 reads TGTGCCAGCAGCTTCGGCGGGACAGGGGGCATACGTGGCTACACCTTC. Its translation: CASSFGGTGGIRGYTF.